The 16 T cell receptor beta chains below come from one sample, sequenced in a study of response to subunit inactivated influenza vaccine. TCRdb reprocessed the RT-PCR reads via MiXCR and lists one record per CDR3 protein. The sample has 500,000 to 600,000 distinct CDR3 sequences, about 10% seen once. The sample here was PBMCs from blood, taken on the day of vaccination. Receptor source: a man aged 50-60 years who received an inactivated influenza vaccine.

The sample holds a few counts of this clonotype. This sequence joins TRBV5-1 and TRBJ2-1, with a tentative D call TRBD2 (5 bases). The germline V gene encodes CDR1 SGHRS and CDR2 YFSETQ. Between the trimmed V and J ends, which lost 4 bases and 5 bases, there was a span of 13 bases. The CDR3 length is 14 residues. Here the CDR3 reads CASSNGLLDNEQFF. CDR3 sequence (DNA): TGCGCCAGCAGCAACGGACTCTTGGACAATGAGCAGTTCTTC.

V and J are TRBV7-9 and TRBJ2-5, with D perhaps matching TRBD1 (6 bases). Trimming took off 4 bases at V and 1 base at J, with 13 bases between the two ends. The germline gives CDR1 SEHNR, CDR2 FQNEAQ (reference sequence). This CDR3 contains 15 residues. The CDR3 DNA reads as TGTGCCAGCAGCTCTAACAGGGCCTCCCAAGAGACCCAGTACTTC. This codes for CASSSNRASQETQYF. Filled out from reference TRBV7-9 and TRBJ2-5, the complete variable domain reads DTGVSQNPRHKITKRGQNVTFRCDPISEHNRLYWYRQTLGQGPEFLTYFQNEAQLEKSRLLSDRFSAERPKGSFSTLEIQRTEQGDSAMYLCASSSNRASQETQYFGPGTRLLVL.

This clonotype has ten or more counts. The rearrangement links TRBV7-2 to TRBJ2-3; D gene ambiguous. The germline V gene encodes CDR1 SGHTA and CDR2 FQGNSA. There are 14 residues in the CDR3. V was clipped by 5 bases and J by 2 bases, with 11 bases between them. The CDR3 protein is CASSHGMSTDTQYF. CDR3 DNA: TGTGCCAGCAGCCATGGGATGTCCACAGATACGCAGTATTTT.

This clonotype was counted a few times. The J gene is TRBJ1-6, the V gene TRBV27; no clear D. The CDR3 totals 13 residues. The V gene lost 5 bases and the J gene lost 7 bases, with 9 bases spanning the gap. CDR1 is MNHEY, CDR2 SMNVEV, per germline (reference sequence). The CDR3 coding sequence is TGTGCCAGCAGTCTCCCAGGAAATTCACCCCTCCACTTT. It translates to CASSLPGNSPLHF.

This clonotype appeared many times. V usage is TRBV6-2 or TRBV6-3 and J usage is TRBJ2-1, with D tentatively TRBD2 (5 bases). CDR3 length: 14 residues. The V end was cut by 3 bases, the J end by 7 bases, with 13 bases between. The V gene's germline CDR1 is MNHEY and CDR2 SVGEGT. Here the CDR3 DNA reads TGTGCCAGCAGTTATTTTGGAGGTTGGAATGAGCAGTTCTTC. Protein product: CASSYFGGWNEQFF.

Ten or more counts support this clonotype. CDR3: CASRRPTSGVSYEQYF. CDR3 bases: TGTGCCAGCAGAAGACCGACTAGCGGGGTCTCCTACGAGCAGTACTTC. The V and J genes are TRBV6-2 or TRBV6-3 and TRBJ2-7; 11 bases align to TRBD2. Germline lookup yields CDR1 MNHEY and CDR2 SVGEGT. V was clipped by 6 bases and J by 0 bases; unmatched bases: 7. The CDR3 runs 16 residues.

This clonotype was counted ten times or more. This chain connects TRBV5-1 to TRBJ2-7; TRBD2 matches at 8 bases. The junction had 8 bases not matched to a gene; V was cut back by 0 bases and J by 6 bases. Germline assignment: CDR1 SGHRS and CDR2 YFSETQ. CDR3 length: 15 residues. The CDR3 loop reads CASSLDVAAGGEQYF. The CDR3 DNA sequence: TGCGCCAGCAGCTTGGACGTCGCGGCGGGAGGCGAGCAGTACTTC.

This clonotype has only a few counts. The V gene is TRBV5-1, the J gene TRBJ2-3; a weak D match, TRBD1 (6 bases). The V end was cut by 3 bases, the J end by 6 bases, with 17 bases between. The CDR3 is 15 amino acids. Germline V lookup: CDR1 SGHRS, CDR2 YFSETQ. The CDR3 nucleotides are TGCGCCAGCAGCTCCACCTCAAACAGGGTGGATACGCAGTATTTT. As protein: CASSSTSNRVDTQYF.

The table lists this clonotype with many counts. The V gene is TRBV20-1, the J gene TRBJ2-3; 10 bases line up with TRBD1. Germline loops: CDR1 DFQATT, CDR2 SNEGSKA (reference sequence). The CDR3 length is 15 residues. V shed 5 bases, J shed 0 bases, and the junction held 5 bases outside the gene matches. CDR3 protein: CSADDRGQSTDTQYF. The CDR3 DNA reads TGCAGTGCTGACGACAGGGGGCAGAGCACAGATACGCAGTATTTT.

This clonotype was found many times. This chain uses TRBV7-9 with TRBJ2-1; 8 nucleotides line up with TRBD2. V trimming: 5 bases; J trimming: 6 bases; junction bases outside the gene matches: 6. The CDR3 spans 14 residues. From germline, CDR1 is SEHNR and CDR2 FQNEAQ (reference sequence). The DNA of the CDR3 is TGTGCCAGCAGCCCCACGACTAGCGTCAATGAGCAGTTCTTC. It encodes CASSPTTSVNEQFF.

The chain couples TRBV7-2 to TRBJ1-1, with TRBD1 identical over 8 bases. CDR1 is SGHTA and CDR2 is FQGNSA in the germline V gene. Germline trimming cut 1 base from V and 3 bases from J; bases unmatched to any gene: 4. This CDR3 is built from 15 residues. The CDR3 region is CASSLGTGLYTEAFF. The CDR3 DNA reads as TGTGCCAGCAGCTTAGGGACAGGGTTATACACTGAAGCTTTCTTT.

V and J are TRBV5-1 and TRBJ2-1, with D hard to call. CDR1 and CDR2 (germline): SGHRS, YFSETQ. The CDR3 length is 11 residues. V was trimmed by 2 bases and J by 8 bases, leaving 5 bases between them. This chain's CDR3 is CASSFEHEQFF. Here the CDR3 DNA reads TGCGCCAGCAGCTTCGAACATGAGCAGTTCTTC.

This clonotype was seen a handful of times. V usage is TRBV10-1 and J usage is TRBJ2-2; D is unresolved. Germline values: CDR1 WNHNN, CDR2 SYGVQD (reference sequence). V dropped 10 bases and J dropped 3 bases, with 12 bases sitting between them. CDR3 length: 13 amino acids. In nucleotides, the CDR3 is TGCGCCACGAGACAATACGACACCGGGGAGCTGTTTTTT. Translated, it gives CATRQYDTGELFF.

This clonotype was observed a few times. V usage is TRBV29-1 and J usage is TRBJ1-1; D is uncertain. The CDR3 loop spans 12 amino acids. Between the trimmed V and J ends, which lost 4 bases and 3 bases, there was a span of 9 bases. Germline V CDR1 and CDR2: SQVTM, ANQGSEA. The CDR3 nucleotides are TGCAGCGTTGGCCGCCGTTACACTGAAGCTTTCTTT. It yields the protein CSVGRRYTEAFF.

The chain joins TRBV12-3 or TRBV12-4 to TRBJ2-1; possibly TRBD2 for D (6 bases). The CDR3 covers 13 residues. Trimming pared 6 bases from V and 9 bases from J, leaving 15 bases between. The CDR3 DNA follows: TGTGCCAGCAGCCTCCTTGGGACTTTTGAGCAGTTCTTC. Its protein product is CASSLLGTFEQFF.

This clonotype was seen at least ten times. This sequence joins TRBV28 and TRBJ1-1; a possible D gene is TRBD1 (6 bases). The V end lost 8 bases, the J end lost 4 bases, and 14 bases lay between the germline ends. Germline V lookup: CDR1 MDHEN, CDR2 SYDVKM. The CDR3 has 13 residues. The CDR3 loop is CASQGRGPTEAFF. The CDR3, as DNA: TGTGCCAGCCAGGGGCGGGGTCCCACTGAAGCTTTCTTT.